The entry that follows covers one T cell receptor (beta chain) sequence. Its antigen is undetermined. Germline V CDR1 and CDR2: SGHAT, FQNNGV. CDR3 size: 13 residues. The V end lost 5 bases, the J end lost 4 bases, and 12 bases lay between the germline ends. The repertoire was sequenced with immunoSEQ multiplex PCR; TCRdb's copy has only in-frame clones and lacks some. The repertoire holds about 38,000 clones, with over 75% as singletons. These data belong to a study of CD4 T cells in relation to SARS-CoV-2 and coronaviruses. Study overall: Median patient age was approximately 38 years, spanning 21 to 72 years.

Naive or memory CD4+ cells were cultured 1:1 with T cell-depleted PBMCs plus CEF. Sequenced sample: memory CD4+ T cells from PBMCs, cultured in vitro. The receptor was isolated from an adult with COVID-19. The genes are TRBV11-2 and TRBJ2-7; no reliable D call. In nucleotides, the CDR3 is TGTGCCAGCAGCCACCCCCTTTCTTACGAGCAGTACTTC. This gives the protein CASSHPLSYEQYF.